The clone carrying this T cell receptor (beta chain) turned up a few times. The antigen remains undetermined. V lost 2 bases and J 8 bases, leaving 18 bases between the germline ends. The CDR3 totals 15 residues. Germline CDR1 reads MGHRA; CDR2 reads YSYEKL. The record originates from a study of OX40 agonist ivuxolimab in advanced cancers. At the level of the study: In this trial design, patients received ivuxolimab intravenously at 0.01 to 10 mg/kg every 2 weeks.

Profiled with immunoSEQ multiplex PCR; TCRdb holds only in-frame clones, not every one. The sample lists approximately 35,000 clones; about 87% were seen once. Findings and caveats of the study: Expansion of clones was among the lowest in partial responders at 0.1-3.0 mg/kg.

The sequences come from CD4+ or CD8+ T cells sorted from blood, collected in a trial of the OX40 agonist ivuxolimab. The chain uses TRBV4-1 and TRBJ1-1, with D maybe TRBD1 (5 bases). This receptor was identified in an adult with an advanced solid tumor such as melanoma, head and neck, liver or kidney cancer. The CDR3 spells CASSQLTGSLKEAFF. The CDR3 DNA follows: TGCGCCAGCAGCCAACTTACAGGATCCCTAAAGGAAGCTTTCTTT.